A selection of T cell receptor beta chains follows, all from one sample in a study of T cell repertoires in cytomegalovirus infection. MiXCR, applied by TCRdb to the reads, yields one record per CDR3 protein. The sample consists of hundreds of thousands of distinct CDR3 sequences, 24% of them appearing once. The source material was CD8+ T cells from PBMCs. These receptors were collected from a human donor in good health (CMV status not recorded). Some clones in this sample may be carry-over from other donors' samples. The CDR3 runs from the conserved cysteine through the conserved F or W. Each record gives: D gene, V gene, clone size, J gene, CDR3 length, CDR3 DNA, CDR3 protein. D genes are given only for firm matches. Where a row states a size, it is once, few, many or the class of an expanded clone; other rows omit it.

>.|TRBV7-9|.|TRBJ2-1|12
TGTGCCGGCGGGGACCCCCGGCGTGAGCAGTTCTTC
CAGGDPRREQFF
>.|TRBV7-2|many|TRBJ1-5|17
TGTGCCAGCAGCCCTCCGCCCTCGACAGGCCTCAATCAGCCCCAGCATTTT
CASSPPPSTGLNQPQHF
>.|TRBV28|.|TRBJ1-6|14
TGTGCCAGCAACCTCCGTTCGGGTGGTTCACCCCTCCACTTT
CASNLRSGGSPLHF
>.|TRBV5-6|few|TRBJ1-2|15
TGTGCCAGCAGCTCCAATGGACTCGCCTACTATGGCTACACCTTC
CASSSNGLAYYGYTF
>.|TRBV29-1|.|TRBJ2-2|12
TGCAGCGTTGAAGCGAGCACCGGGGAGCTGTTTTTT
CSVEASTGELFF
>.|TRBV7-9|.|TRBJ1-5|13
TGTGCCAGCAGCTTTGGGAGAGATCAGCCCCAGCATTTT
CASSFGRDQPQHF
>.|TRBV9|.|TRBJ1-2|14
TGTGCCAGCAGCGTAGGACAGGATAACTATGGCTACACCTTC
CASSVGQDNYGYTF
>.|TRBV10-3|few|TRBJ2-6|16
TGTGCCATCAGACAACAGGACCTCTCTGGGGCCAACGTCCTGACTTTC
CAIRQQDLSGANVLTF
>.|TRBV5-6|.|TRBJ1-5|14
TGTGCCAGCTCCATGGGGGAAACCAATCAGCCCCAGCATTTT
CASSMGETNQPQHF
>TRBD2|TRBV7-9|many|TRBJ2-3|16
TGTGCCAGCAGCTCGAAGGCTAGCGGGGAGGCAGATACGCAGTATTTT
CASSSKASGEADTQYF
>.|TRBV19|.|TRBJ1-5|13
TGTGCCAGTAGTATCGGGAAGTGGCAGCCCCAGCATTTT
CASSIGKWQPQHF
>TRBD2|TRBV3-1|few|TRBJ2-2|16
TGTGCCAGCAGCGATAGCGGGGGGCCGGGAGCCGGGGAGCTGTTTTTT
CASSDSGGPGAGELFF
>TRBD2|TRBV7-8|many|TRBJ2-1|15
TGTGCCAGCAGCTCGCGGGCTAGCGGGGCGTTTGAGCAGTTCTTC
CASSSRASGAFEQFF
>.|TRBV6-8|.|TRBJ1-1|14
TGTGCCAGCAGACGCGTTGGTTGGAACACTGAAGCTTTCTTT
CASRRVGWNTEAFF
>.|TRBV19|few|TRBJ2-1|12
TGTGCCAGTAGTATAGTTGGCAATGAGCAGTTCTTC
CASSIVGNEQFF
>TRBD2|TRBV5-1|few|TRBJ2-1|17
TGCGCCAGCAGCCTGGACCCACGGGGGGGATCCTACAATGAGCAGTTCTTC
CASSLDPRGGSYNEQFF
>.|TRBV10-3|many|TRBJ2-7|12
TGTGCCATCAGTGAGTCAACCTACGAGCAGTACTTC
CAISESTYEQYF
>.|TRBV6-2/TRBV6-3|.|TRBJ1-5|15
TGTGCCAGCAGTTACTCCGGGAGGGGGAGGCAGCCCCAGCATTTC
CASSYSGRGRQPQHF
>.|TRBV29-1|few|TRBJ2-2|14
TGCAGCGTTGAACCGGATGCGAACACCGGGGAGCTGTTTTTT
CSVEPDANTGELFF
>.|TRBV28|.|TRBJ1-2|16
TGTGCCAGCAGTTTTGTGTCCGGGCGCGGGAACTATGGCTACACCTTC
CASSFVSGRGNYGYTF
>.|TRBV7-8|few|TRBJ2-3|17
TGTGCCAGCAGCTTAGACGCCCAGGGTCTTGGGGCAGATACGCAGTATTTT
CASSLDAQGLGADTQYF
>.|TRBV12-5|.|TRBJ2-1|15
TGTGCTAGTGCCCATGAGGACAGGAGGGAAAATGAGCAGTTCTTC
CASAHEDRRENEQFF
>TRBD2|TRBV7-8|.|TRBJ2-1|18
TGTGCCAGCAGCTTGCGAGGGGGACTAGCGGGGGATTACAATGAGCAGTTCTTC
CASSLRGGLAGDYNEQFF
>TRBD2|TRBV29-1|few|TRBJ2-7|20
TGCAGCGTTTATACCAGGGGGTCGGGAGCGGGGGGGCCGAAAACCTACGAGCAGTACTTC
CSVYTRGSGAGGPKTYEQYF
>.|TRBV7-9|many|TRBJ1-3|12
TGTGCCAGCAGCCACGGAGGAAACACCATATATTTT
CASSHGGNTIYF
>.|TRBV7-2|many|TRBJ1-5|15
TGTGCCAGCACCCCCCTCTGGTTTAGCAATCAGCCCCAGCATTTT
CASTPLWFSNQPQHF